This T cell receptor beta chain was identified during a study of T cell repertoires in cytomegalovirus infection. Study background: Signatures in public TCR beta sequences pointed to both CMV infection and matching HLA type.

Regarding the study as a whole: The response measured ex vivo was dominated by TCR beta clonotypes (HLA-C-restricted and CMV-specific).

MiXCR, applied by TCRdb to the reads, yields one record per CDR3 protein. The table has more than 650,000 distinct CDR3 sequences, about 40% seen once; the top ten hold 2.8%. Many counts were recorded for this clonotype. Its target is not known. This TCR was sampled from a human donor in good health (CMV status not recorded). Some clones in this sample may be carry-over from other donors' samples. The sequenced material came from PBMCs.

The CDR3 DNA sequence: TGTGCCAGCAGTTTACCAGGGGGCATAATGAATGGCTACACCTTC. Amino acids: CASSLPGGIMNGYTF. The rearrangement uses TRBV28 and TRBJ1-2, with 8 bases fitting TRBD1. CDR1 and CDR2 (germline): MDHEN, SYDVKM. This CDR3 comprises 15 residues. With 2 bases clipped from V and 6 bases from J, the junction kept 8 bases outside the gene matches.